The 21 T cell receptor beta chains below were found in one sample sequenced in a study of blood T cell repertoires in COVID-19. Assay used: immunoSEQ multiplex PCR; TCRdb lists only in-frame clones, some missing. This sample carries under 80,000 clones, 88% of them seen once, and the ten largest clones take approximately 1.4%. What was sequenced was peripheral blood. These receptors all stem from a human donor in a cohort sampled during active COVID-19.

The V call is TRBV3-1 (or the pseudogene TRBV3-2), the J call TRBJ2-3; 7 bases fit TRBD2. Germline V gene lookup returns CDR1 LGHDT and CDR2 YNNKEL (reference sequence). CDR3 length: 12 residues. The junction had 2 bases not matched to a gene; V was cut back by 5 bases and J by 6 bases. CDR3 in DNA: TGTGCCAGCAGCTCACTAGCGGATACGCAGTATTTT. Protein: CASSSLADTQYF.

This sequence joins TRBV5-1 and TRBJ2-1, with D maybe TRBD2 (5 bases). This CDR3 spans 14 amino acids. The V gene lost 6 bases and the J gene lost 0 bases, with 10 bases spanning the gap. Germline CDR1 and CDR2: SGHRS and YFSETQ. The CDR3 here is CASTPRGSYNEQFF. DNA of the CDR3: TGCGCCAGCACCCCCCGGGGCTCCTACAATGAGCAGTTCTTC.

This clone was detected a few times. For the CDR3, the DNA is TGTGCCAGCAGCCCAGGGGAAGTTTCCTACAATGAGCAGTTCTTC. It yields the protein CASSPGEVSYNEQFF. This sequence joins TRBV7-8 and TRBJ2-1; D perhaps matches TRBD1 (6 bases). In germline, CDR1 is SGHVS, CDR2 FQNEAQ. The CDR3 sequence is 15 residues long. Trimming cost V 5 bases and J 1 base, with 12 bases left between them.

The CDR3 DNA sequence: TGTGCCAGCAGCTTGGCCGGGACAGGAAACACCATATATTTT. It yields the protein CASSLAGTGNTIYF. J is TRBJ1-3 and V is TRBV5-4, with a possible D match to TRBD1 (6 bases). Trimming removed 0 bases at V and 4 bases at J, with 8 bases between. This CDR3 has 14 amino acids. Germline lookup yields CDR1 SGHNT and CDR2 YYREEE (reference sequence). The variable domain in full, with the rest retrieved from reference TRBV5-4 and TRBJ1-3, is ETGVTQSPTHLIKTRGQQVTLRCSSQSGHNTVSWYQQALGQGPQFIFQYYREEENGRGNFPPRFSGLQFPNYSSELNVNALELDDSALYLCASSLAGTGNTIYFGEGSWLTVV.

The chain couples TRBV6-1 to TRBJ1-2, with D unclear. Germline CDR1 is MNHNS and CDR2 is SASEGT. The CDR3 loop spans 15 amino acids. V lost 2 bases, J lost 1 base, and 11 bases lay in between. CDR3 DNA: TGTGCCAGCAGTGAACGAGGTACCCATAACTATGGCTACACCTTC. As protein: CASSERGTHNYGYTF.

The chain employs TRBV4-2 and TRBJ1-1; D unclear. CDR1 is LGHNA and CDR2 is YNFKEQ in the germline V gene. Trimming pared 3 bases from V and 4 bases from J, leaving 9 bases between. The CDR3 length is 13 residues. CDR3 amino acids: CASSHPGGTEAFF. DNA for the CDR3: TGTGCCAGCAGCCACCCGGGAGGCACTGAAGCTTTCTTT.

Here the CDR3 DNA reads TGTGCCAGCAGCTGCCAAACGGGACTAGCGGGATGTAATGAGCAGTTCTTC. It encodes CASSCQTGLAGCNEQFF. The chain joins TRBV13 to TRBJ2-1, with 13 bases identical to TRBD2. Germline V gene lookup returns CDR1 PRHDT and CDR2 FYEKMQ (reference sequence). This CDR3 contains 17 residues. Germline trimming cut 4 bases from V and 7 bases from J; bases unmatched to any gene: 10. Combining the CDR3 with reference TRBV13 and TRBJ2-1 gives the whole variable domain AAGVIQSPRHLIKEKRETATLKCYPIPRHDTVYWYQQGPGQDPQFLISFYEKMQSDKGSIPDRFSAQQFSDYHSELNMSSLELGDSALYFCASSCQTGLAGCNEQFFGPGTRLTVL.

The chain links TRBV20-1 to TRBJ2-5; 7 nucleotides match TRBD2. The CDR3 has 11 amino acids. V shed 3 bases and J 5 bases; nucleotides not matched to a gene: 0. Germline lookup yields CDR1 DFQATT and CDR2 SNEGSKA (reference sequence). The CDR3 loop is CSARREETQYF. The DNA of the CDR3 is TGCAGTGCTAGGCGGGAGGAGACCCAGTACTTC.

The sample holds a few counts of this clone. V and J are TRBV5-6 and TRBJ2-2; TRBD1 aligns across 7 bases. The V segment lost 2 bases and the J segment 7 bases; nucleotides outside the gene matches: 5. This CDR3 has 14 amino acids. Germline V gene sequence: CDR1 SGHDT, CDR2 YYEEEE. Here the CDR3 DNA reads TGTGCCAGCAGCTTAAAGGGGGCCGGCGGGGAGCTGTTTTTT. Encoded protein: CASSLKGAGGELFF.

This clone appeared once. The chain uses TRBV11-2 and TRBJ1-2; tentatively, D is TRBD1 (5 bases). The V and J ends lost 2 bases and 3 bases respectively, with 13 bases between them. Germline CDR1 is SGHAT and CDR2 is FQNNGV. The CDR3 loop spans 15 amino acids. This CDR3 reads CASSLFRRGDYGYTF. The DNA of the CDR3 is TGTGCCAGCAGCTTATTCCGGCGGGGGGACTATGGCTACACCTTC.

The chain uses TRBV12-3 or TRBV12-4 and TRBJ1-2; TRBD1 might be the D (6 bases). The CDR3 has 13 residues. V lost 5 bases, J lost 2 bases, and 9 bases lay in between. DNA of the CDR3: TGTGCCAGCAGTGGCACAGGGAACTATGGCTACACCTTC. Translating it yields CASSGTGNYGYTF.

This clone has a single count. CDR3 nucleotide sequence: TGTGCCAGCAGTGAAGGGGACAGTGGAATCTATGGCTACACCTTC. Its protein is CASSEGDSGIYGYTF. The gene calls are TRBV2 and TRBJ1-2, with 7 bases identical to TRBD1. Trimming at V came to 1 base and at J to 4 bases, leaving 6 bases not matched to a gene. The CDR3 has 15 residues. Germline V gives CDR1 SNHLY, CDR2 FYNNEI.

The chain employs TRBV5-6 and TRBJ1-3; possible D gene TRBD1, 6 bases. V lost 4 bases and J lost 2, with 13 bases in between. This CDR3 comprises 15 residues. From germline, CDR1 is SGHDT and CDR2 YYEEEE. The chain's CDR3 is CASSTPGVAGNTIYF. In DNA form, the CDR3 reads TGTGCCAGCAGCACACCAGGGGTTGCTGGAAACACCATATATTTT. The variable domain in full, with the rest retrieved from reference TRBV5-6 and TRBJ1-3, is DAGVTQSPTHLIKTRGQQVTLRCSPKSGHDTVSWYQQALGQGPQFIFQYYEEEERQRGNFPDRFSGHQFPNYSSELNVNALLLGDSALYLCASSTPGVAGNTIYFGEGSWLTVV.

CDR3 bases: TGTGCCACCAGCAGAGGAATCCATGGGACAGGGTTCGGCTATGAGCAGTTCTTC. It yields the protein CATSRGIHGTGFGYEQFF. The chain is built from TRBV15 and TRBJ2-1, with 9 bases identical to TRBD1. CDR1 and CDR2 (germline): LNHNV, YYDKDF (reference sequence). The CDR3 is 18 amino acids. J gave up 8 bases and V 1 base, and 15 bases lay outside the gene matches.

This chain uses TRBV11-2 with TRBJ2-3; 8 bases agree with TRBD2. Germline V gene lookup returns CDR1 SGHAT and CDR2 FQNNGV. The trim removed 2 bases at V and 2 bases at J, leaving 6 bases unmatched. The CDR3 covers 16 residues. CDR3 protein: CASSLSGRKVTDTQYF. The CDR3, as DNA: TGTGCCAGCAGCTTAAGCGGGAGAAAAGTCACAGATACGCAGTATTTT.

V is TRBV6-5 and J is TRBJ1-2; D is perhaps TRBD1 (5 bases). V dropped 8 bases and J dropped 5 bases, with 15 bases sitting between them. This CDR3 spans 13 amino acids. Germline V gene data show CDR1 as MNHEY and CDR2 as SVGAGI. The CDR3 nucleotides are TGTGCCAGCCGGGGGGGATTTGAGTATGGCTACACCTTC. It is translated as CASRGGFEYGYTF.

The chain recombines TRBV7-2 with TRBJ1-1; no clear D. The CDR3 loop spans 16 amino acids. Between the trimmed V and J ends, which lost 5 bases and 1 base, there was a span of 17 bases. Germline CDR1 and CDR2: SGHTA and FQGNSA. This CDR3 reads CASSVLPRGANTEAFF. The CDR3 nucleotides read TGTGCCAGCAGCGTTCTCCCGCGGGGAGCGAACACTGAAGCTTTCTTT.

V usage is TRBV11-2 and J usage is TRBJ1-3; D remains ambiguous. CDR3 length: 17 residues. CDR1 and CDR2 from the germline V gene are SGHAT and FQNNGV. Trimming left V 0 bases short and J 4 bases short, with 16 bases between. DNA of the CDR3: TGTGCCAGCAGCTTAGATATCTTATTGCGGCAGGGAAACACCATATATTTT. It specifies CASSLDILLRQGNTIYF.

J is TRBJ1-1 and V is TRBV5-4, with 9 nucleotides matching TRBD1. J gave up 4 bases and V 6 bases, and 10 bases lay outside the gene matches. CDR3 size: 15 residues. Germline V CDR1 and CDR2: SGHNT, YYREEE (reference sequence). Written as DNA, the CDR3 is TGTGCCAGCAATCGCGGGACAGGGAAAGCCACTGAAGCTTTCTTT. Its protein product is CASNRGTGKATEAFF.

The J gene is TRBJ2-1, the V gene TRBV3-1 (or the pseudogene TRBV3-2), with 8 bases fitting TRBD2. The CDR3 covers 16 residues. With V trimmed by 8 bases and J by 4 bases, 13 bases remained unmatched. From germline, CDR1 is LGHDT and CDR2 YNNKEL (reference sequence). CDR3 DNA sequence: TGTGCCAGCGAATCTAATAGCGGGGTAGGTTACAATGAGCAGTTCTTC. It specifies CASESNSGVGYNEQFF.

This chain joins TRBV29-1 and TRBJ2-5; 9 nucleotides align to TRBD1. Per the germline V gene, CDR1 is SQVTM and CDR2 is ANQGSEA. The CDR3 has 13 residues. Trimming took 6 bases from V and 3 from J; bases not matched to a gene: 5. CDR3 sequence (DNA): TGCAGCGTGTGGACAGGGGTGGAAGAGACCCAGTACTTC. This codes for CSVWTGVEETQYF.